This TCR beta chain was captured in a study of OX40 agonist ivuxolimab in advanced cancers. The wider study: Every 2 weeks, patients received ivuxolimab intravenously, dosed at 0.01 to 10 mg/kg.

Libraries were prepared by immunoSEQ multiplex PCR; TCRdb keeps only in-frame clonotypes and omits some of them. Of about 36,000 clones listed, roughly 80% are singletons. V dropped 2 bases and J dropped 2 bases, with 6 bases sitting between them. Germline CDR1 SEHNR, CDR2 FQNEAQ (reference sequence). CDR3 length: 13 amino acids. The clonotype originates from an adult with an advanced solid tumor such as melanoma, head and neck, liver or kidney cancer. The sample in question was CD4+ or CD8+ T cells sorted from blood, obtained in a trial of the OX40 agonist ivuxolimab. J is TRBJ1-2 and V is TRBV7-9; the D is unclear. The CDR3 coding sequence is TGTGCCAGCAGCTTACCCGCAAACTATGGCTACACCTTC. This encodes CASSLPANYGYTF.